A selection of T cell receptor beta chains follows, all from one sample in a study of T cell repertoires in cytomegalovirus infection. Each CDR3 protein is one row after TCRdb ran MiXCR on the reads. There are about 740,000 distinct CDR3 sequences in the sample; approximately 34% occur only once, and under 3.5% lies in the top ten. Sequences were obtained from PBMCs. The receptors derive from a human donor in good health (CMV status not recorded). Some clones in this sample may be carry-over from other donors' samples. Each CDR3 is given without its conserved first and last residue. The order of the fields is V gene, J gene, clone size, CDR3 length, CDR3 protein. Rows may omit the clone size; those that give it use once, few, many or a size class.

TRBV7-9	TRBJ2-7	NA	13	ASSPRTGGSHEQY
TRBV6-8	TRBJ2-6	NA	13	ASKGSGAGANVLT
TRBV6-4	TRBJ2-1	NA	13	ASSVDGSTYNEQF
TRBV28	TRBJ1-2	NA	13	ASSRVMTGSYGYT
TRBV7-2	TRBJ2-5	many	14	ASSLYRTALQETQY
TRBV11-1	TRBJ2-6	NA	11	ASSPRHRRVLT
TRBV7-2	TRBJ2-3	many	11	ASSPRPRDTQY
TRBV20-1	TRBJ2-1	once	13	SASGLAGGHNEQF
TRBV7-6	TRBJ2-1	many	14	ASSLSTFSSYNEQF
TRBV28	TRBJ2-7	few	15	ASSPWDLAGVFYEQY
TRBV10-3	TRBJ1-1	NA	14	ATCRGQGAGVTEAF
TRBV20-1	TRBJ2-7	NA	11	SARASPSYEQY
TRBV19	TRBJ1-6	NA	14	ASSIYPGRHNSPLH
TRBV28	TRBJ2-3	few	13	ASSLGASRTDTQY
TRBV19	TRBJ2-1	NA	11	ASSKDGTGEQF
TRBV4-1	TRBJ2-3	NA	14	ASSQETSGRPDTQY
TRBV7-9	TRBJ2-1	many	12	ASSARTSGNEQF
TRBV7-6	TRBJ2-1	few	12	ASSFLAGVSEQF
TRBV6-2/TRBV6-3	TRBJ2-1	NA	12	ASIHGGGGKEQF
TRBV6-4	TRBJ2-3	NA	14	ASSDSLGQGTDTQY
TRBV5-6	TRBJ2-5	few	10	ASSYREETQY
TRBV6-6	TRBJ2-1	NA	12	ASSTYGAGNEQF